This T cell receptor (beta chain) is from a study of T-cell memory formation after mild COVID-19 (dated by TCRdb to the early 2020s). With respect to the entire study: TCR sequence clusters from the two donors were largely donor specific. Two young, previously healthy adult volunteers, one female and one male, were included in the cohort. T-cell clones expanding and contracting after mild COVID-19 in a couple of donors were tracked by longitudinal TCRalpha and TCRbeta repertoire sequencing.

The germline V gene specifies MNHEY as CDR1 and SVGEGT as CDR2. The CDR3 contains 17 residues, cysteine and phenylalanine counted. Only CDR3 DNA remains: 51 bases, in frame from the first base. Relative to germline, V is missing 5 bases and J is missing 7 bases, with 12 bases of the junction outside any gene match. This clonotype occurred many times. What this receptor recognizes is not known. No much larger clonotype is one base removed from it; base qualities were not supplied. Ficoll-Paque density gradient centrifugation was the method used to isolate PBMCs. The sequencer was an Illumina NovaSeq 6000. TCRalpha and TCRbeta cDNA libraries were built by 5'RACE with constant-segment primers, adding sample barcodes and unique molecular identifiers. Trizol reagent was used to extract RNA from every sample. The libraries were amplified in two PCR steps, and the second step added a second sample barcode and Illumina TruSeq adapters. Libraries were sequenced on an Illumina NovaSeq with 2 x 150 bp paired-end reads. As for how the authors treated the data: Reads were demultiplexed and collapsed into UMI-guided consensus sequences with migec v1.2.7. Using mixcr v2.1.11, UMI consensuses were aligned to TRA and TRB V and J templates and then assembled into clonotypes. A clonotype was counted as expanded or contracted only when both edgeR and NoisET called the clonotype significant, with the noise models trained on biological replicates. For edgeR calls, the cutoffs were a false discovery rate-adjusted p below 0.01 and a log2 fold-change threshold of 1. As an exploratory analysis of dynamics, PCA with hierarchical clustering was applied to max-normalized trajectories of the 1000 most abundant clonotypes. Each responding clone was given a CD4 or CD8 phenotype based on the CD4+ and CD8+ repertoires, which had been sequenced separately. The public reads were reprocessed in TCRdb via fastp at Q25 and MiXCR, keeping in-frame beta chains. Here each entry gathers all rows of one CDR3 protein and keeps the most common genes and DNA. V and J calls and clone size were set by TCRdb, not the authors. For this sample there are some 130,000 distinct CDR3 sequences; 20% to 25% appear just once. The ten largest make up roughly a quarter of the sample.

What the research found in general, with its limitations: Some responding clones were detected in pre-infection memory, suggesting pre-existing cross-reactive memory T cells joined the SARS-CoV-2 response. Whether the second-wave clones peaking on day 37 were SARS-CoV-2 specific was not confirmed. The study included only a couple of mild cases, and larger cohorts that include severe cases with pre-infection samples were judged to be necessary. Contracting CD4+ clones turned up mainly in the CM and EM memory subsets, whereas EMRA was where CD8+ clones were enriched. Clones contracting from day 15 to 85 had balanced CD4/CD8 phenotypes, while a second wave expanding from day 15 to 37 was biased towards CD4+.

The sequencing input was PBMCs or a T cell subset sorted from them (not recorded which). This sequence uses TRBV6-2 or TRBV6-3 and TRBJ2-1, with 12 bases matching TRBD2. The TCR sequence derives from an adult woman who had mild COVID-19 (a few samples of this study predate the infection). The sample titles of this study are shuffled in the database, so cell type and time point are left out; the donor was told from shared clones. The nucleotide sequence is given as TGTGCCAGCAGTCCAGAAACCCTAGCGGGAGGGCCGAATGAGCAGTTCTTC. This sequence encodes CASSPETLAGGPNEQFF.